The entry below gives a single T cell receptor beta chain sequence along with its context. TCRdb's copy holds only in-frame clones and misses some; the assay was immunoSEQ multiplex PCR. The repertoire includes 150,000 to 200,000 clones, roughly 92% of them detected once, and roughly 5% sits in the top ten. This specimen comes from a study of T cell responses to AZD1222 COVID-19 vaccine. V lost 5 bases, J lost 0 bases, and 17 bases lay in between. CDR1 is SGHAT and CDR2 is FQNNGV in the germline V gene. This CDR3 region has 16 residues. The TCR sequence derives from an adult who received the AZD1222 COVID-19 vaccine. V and J are TRBV11-2 and TRBJ2-7; the D is unclear. The sequences come from peripheral blood, collected 28 days after the second AZD1222 dose. CDR3 coding DNA: TGTGCCAGCAGCGCAGCCCAGCATTTTAGCTCCTACGAGCAGTACTTC. It translates to CASSAAQHFSSYEQYF. Complete variable domain (other parts from reference TRBV11-2 and TRBJ2-7): EAGVAQSPRYKIIEKRQSVAFWCNPISGHATLYWYQQILGQGPKLLIQFQNNGVVDDSQLPKDRFSAERLKGVDSTLKIQPAKLEDSAVYLCASSAAQHFSSYEQYFGPGTRLTVT.